Listed here are 14 T cell receptor beta chains from one sample, sequenced in a study of regulatory T cells in long-lasting Graves disease. The TCR beta library used iRepertoire HTBI primers with Arm-PCR amplification of CDR3. MiXCR, applied by TCRdb to the multiplex PCR reads, yields one record per CDR3 protein. This table has about 310,000 distinct CDR3 sequences, roughly 18% appearing once. The time point here: newly diagnosed GD, antithyroid drugs for less than 3 months. Scientists built the TCR library using RNA that was extracted from PBMCs. This specimen was peripheral blood mononuclear cells (PBMCs), taken at new diagnosis, from a patient treated with antithyroid drugs. All receptors come from a female donor with Graves disease.

This clonotype has a count of ten or more. V usage is TRBV6-5 and J usage is TRBJ1-1; D unresolved. The V gene's germline CDR1 is MNHEY and CDR2 SVGAGI. V dropped 2 bases and J dropped 2 bases, with 12 bases sitting between them. The CDR3 is 15 amino acids. The CDR3 DNA is TGTGCCAGCAGTTACCGCTTCGACGGCAACACTGAAGCTTTCTTT. Residues: CASSYRFDGNTEAFF.

This clonotype occurred many times. The chain is built from TRBV3-1 and TRBJ1-5; a possible D gene is TRBD1 (6 bases). V was cut by 0 bases and J by 4 bases, with 10 bases left in between. CDR1 and CDR2 from the germline V gene are LGHDT and YNNKEL (reference sequence). This CDR3 is built from 15 residues. CDR3: CASSQEGAGNQPQHF. In DNA, the CDR3 is TGTGCCAGCAGCCAAGAGGGGGCTGGGAATCAGCCCCAGCATTTT.

With regard to this clonotype: A much larger clonotype is one base distant, so this may be a read error. The rearrangement uses TRBV28 and TRBJ2-2, with 9 bases fitting TRBD2. CDR1 is MDHEN, CDR2 SYDVKM, per germline. The J segment lost 1 base and the V segment lost 5 bases, leaving 17 bases of the junction unmatched. The CDR3 sequence is 20 residues long. CDR3 residues: CASSPLPGAGGPRNTGELFF. CDR3 coding DNA: TGTGCCAGCAGTCCACTTCCCGGTGCGGGAGGGCCGAGGAACACCGGGGAGCTGTTTTTT.

This clonotype was counted ten times or more. The chain employs TRBV7-2 and TRBJ2-1, with 12 bases lining up with TRBD2. Germline CDR1 reads SGHTA; CDR2 reads FQGNSA. J was trimmed by 7 bases and V by 5 bases; bases with no gene match: 9. This CDR3 has 16 amino acids. CDR3 sequence reads: CASSTPLAGGPNEQFF. DNA for the CDR3: TGTGCCAGCAGCACCCCGCTAGCGGGAGGGCCGAATGAGCAGTTCTTC. Complete variable domain (other parts from reference TRBV7-2 and TRBJ2-1): GAGVSQSPSNKVTEKGKDVELRCDPISGHTALYWYRQSLGQGLEFLIYFQGNSAPDKSGLPSDRFSAERTGGSVSTLTIQRTQQEDSAVYLCASSTPLAGGPNEQFFGPGTRLTVL.

This clonotype was seen ten or more times. V is TRBV3-1 and J is TRBJ1-3; D is possibly TRBD1 (5 bases). V lost 4 bases to trimming and J lost 8 bases, with 15 bases between them. In germline, CDR1 is LGHDT, CDR2 YNNKEL (reference sequence). The length of the CDR3 is 14 residues. The CDR3 reads CASSRPGGGDTIYF. In DNA, the CDR3 is TGTGCCAGCAGCCGTCCCGGGGGAGGAGACACCATATATTTT. Filled out from reference TRBV3-1 and TRBJ1-3, the complete variable domain reads DTAVSQTPKYLVTQMGNDKSIKCEQNLGHDTMYWYKQDSKKFLKIMFSYNNKELIINETVPNRFSPKSPDKAHLNLHINSLELGDSAVYFCASSRPGGGDTIYFGEGSWLTVV.

The table lists this clonotype with many counts. The V gene is TRBV6-5, the J gene TRBJ1-2; D gene uncertain. The V end was cut by 4 bases, the J end by 1 base, with 13 bases between. Per germline, CDR1 MNHEY and CDR2 SVGAGI. The CDR3 sequence is 15 residues long. The CDR3 bases are TGTGCCAGCAGTTCCTCGCTGCGAGTTAACTATGGCTACACCTTC. This codes for CASSSSLRVNYGYTF.

CDR3: CASSSSLAGVSSTDTQYF. CDR3 nucleotides: TGCGCCAGCAGCTCCTCTCTAGCGGGAGTCTCTAGTACAGATACGCAGTATTTT. The chain recombines TRBV5-1 with TRBJ2-3; 10 nucleotides agree with TRBD2. J was trimmed by 3 bases and V by 3 bases; bases with no gene match: 13. The CDR3 contains 18 residues. The germline CDR1 and CDR2 sequences are SGHRS and YFSETQ.

The table lists this clonotype with many counts. This rearrangement joins TRBV7-9 to TRBJ1-6, with D hard to call. The CDR3 is 15 amino acids. Germline V gene sequence: CDR1 SEHNR, CDR2 FQNEAQ (reference sequence). Trimming pared 3 bases from V and 0 bases from J, leaving 6 bases between. The CDR3 DNA reads TGTGCCAGCAGCTTGATGAGCTCCTATAATTCACCCCTCCACTTT. Protein sequence: CASSLMSSYNSPLHF.

This clonotype was counted only a few times. This chain uses TRBV4-1 with TRBJ2-5; 7 bases align to TRBD2. V shed 1 base and J 7 bases; nucleotides not matched to a gene: 12. Germline lookup yields CDR1 MGHRA and CDR2 YSYEKL. The CDR3 length is 16 residues. CDR3 sequence reads: CASSQVASGVGWTQYF. The CDR3 nucleotides are TGCGCCAGCAGCCAAGTAGCTAGCGGTGTAGGTTGGACCCAGTACTTC.

This chain uses TRBV27 with TRBJ1-2, with D hard to call. Germline V gives CDR1 MNHEY, CDR2 SMNVEV (reference sequence). The CDR3 has 13 residues. V lost 3 bases and J lost 4, with 9 bases in between. CDR3 in DNA: TGTGCCAGCAGTTTTAGGCAGAGCTATGGCTACACCTTC. Translating gives CASSFRQSYGYTF.

This clonotype came up a few times. The chain joins TRBV5-5 to TRBJ1-2; 12 positions match TRBD1. The length of the CDR3 is 15 residues. Trimming cost V 1 base and J 8 bases; bases outside gene matches: 6. Germline V lookup: CDR1 SGHKS, CDR2 YYEKEE (reference sequence). Here the CDR3 DNA reads TGTGCCAGCAGCTTGAGCCGGGACAGGGGGCGAGGCTACACCTTC. Translating gives CASSLSRDRGRGYTF. The entire variable domain, with the rest obtained from reference TRBV5-5 and TRBJ1-2, is as follows: DAGVTQSPTHLIKTRGQQVTLRCSPISGHKSVSWYQQVLGQGPQFIFQYYEKEERGRGNFPDRFSARQFPNYSSELNVNALLLGDSALYLCASSLSRDRGRGYTFGSGTRLTVV.

This clonotype was counted many times. The chain joins TRBV11-2 to TRBJ2-1; D is undetermined. V was trimmed by 2 bases and J by 7 bases, leaving 24 bases between them. The CDR3 extends over 18 amino acids. Germline CDR1 and CDR2: SGHAT and FQNNGV. The CDR3, as DNA: TGTGCCAGCAGCTTACCCCCATCAATCGGGCCCCGTATTAATGAGCAGTTCTTC. This translates into CASSLPPSIGPRINEQFF.

This clonotype was counted ten times or more. The rearrangement links TRBV18 to TRBJ2-3; TRBD2 matches 13 bases. V gave up 3 bases and J gave up 0 bases; unmatched junction bases: 6. The CDR3 has 18 residues. Germline lookup yields CDR1 KGHSH and CDR2 LQKENI. This chain's CDR3 is CASSPRTSGSRSTDTQYF. As DNA, the CDR3 is TGTGCCAGCTCACCTCGGACTAGCGGGAGCCGTAGCACAGATACGCAGTATTTT. Full variable domain (outside the CDR3, taken from reference TRBV18 and TRBJ2-3): NAGVMQNPRHLVRRRGQEARLRCSPMKGHSHVYWYRQLPEEGLKFMVYLQKENIIDESGMPKERFSAEFPKEGPSILRIQQVVRGDSAAYFCASSPRTSGSRSTDTQYFGPGTRLTVL.

This clonotype was observed many times. V usage is TRBV12-3 or TRBV12-4 and J usage is TRBJ2-7; no definite D call. The CDR3 length is 13 residues. Trimming removed 6 bases from V and 6 bases from J, with 15 bases in between. CDR3 nucleotide sequence: TGTGCCAGCAGCCCCCGTGTCTGGGGCGAGCAGTACTTC. Translated, it gives CASSPRVWGEQYF.